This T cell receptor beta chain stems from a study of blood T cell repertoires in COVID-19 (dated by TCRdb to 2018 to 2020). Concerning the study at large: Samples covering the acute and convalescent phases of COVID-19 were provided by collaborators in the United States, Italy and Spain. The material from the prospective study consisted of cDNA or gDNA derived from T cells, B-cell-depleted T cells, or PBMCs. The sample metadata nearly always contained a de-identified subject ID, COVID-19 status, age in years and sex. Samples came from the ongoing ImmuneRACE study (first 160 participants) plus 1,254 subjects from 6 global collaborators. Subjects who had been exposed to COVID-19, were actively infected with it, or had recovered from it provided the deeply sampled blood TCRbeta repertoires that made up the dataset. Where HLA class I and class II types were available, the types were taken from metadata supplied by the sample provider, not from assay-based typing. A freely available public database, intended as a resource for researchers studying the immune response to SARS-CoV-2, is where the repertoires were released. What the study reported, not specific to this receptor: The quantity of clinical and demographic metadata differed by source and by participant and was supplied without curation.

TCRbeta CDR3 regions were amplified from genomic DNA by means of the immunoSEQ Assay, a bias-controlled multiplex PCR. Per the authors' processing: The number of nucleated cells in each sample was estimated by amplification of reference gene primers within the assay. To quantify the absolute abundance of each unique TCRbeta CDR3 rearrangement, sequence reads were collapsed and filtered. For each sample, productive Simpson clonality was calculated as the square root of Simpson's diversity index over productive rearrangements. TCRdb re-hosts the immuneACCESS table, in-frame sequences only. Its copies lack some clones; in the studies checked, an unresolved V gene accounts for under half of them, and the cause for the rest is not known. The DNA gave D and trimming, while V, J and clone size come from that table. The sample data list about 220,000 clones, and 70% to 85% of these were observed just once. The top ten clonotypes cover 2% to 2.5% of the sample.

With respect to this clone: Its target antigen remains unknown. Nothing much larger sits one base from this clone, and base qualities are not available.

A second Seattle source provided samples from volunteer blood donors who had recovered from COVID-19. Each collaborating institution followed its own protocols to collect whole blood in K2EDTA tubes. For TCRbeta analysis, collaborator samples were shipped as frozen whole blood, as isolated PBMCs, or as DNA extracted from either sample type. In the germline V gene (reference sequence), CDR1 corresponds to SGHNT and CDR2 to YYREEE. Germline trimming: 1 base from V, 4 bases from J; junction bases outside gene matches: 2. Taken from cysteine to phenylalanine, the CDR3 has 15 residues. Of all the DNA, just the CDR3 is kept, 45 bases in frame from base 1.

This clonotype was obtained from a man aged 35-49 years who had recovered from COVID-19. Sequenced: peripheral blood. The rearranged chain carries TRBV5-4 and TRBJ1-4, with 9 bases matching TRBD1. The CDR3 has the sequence CASSLLGQGNEKLFF. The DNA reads TGTGCCAGCAGCTTGTTGGGACAGGGTAATGAAAAACTGTTTTTT.